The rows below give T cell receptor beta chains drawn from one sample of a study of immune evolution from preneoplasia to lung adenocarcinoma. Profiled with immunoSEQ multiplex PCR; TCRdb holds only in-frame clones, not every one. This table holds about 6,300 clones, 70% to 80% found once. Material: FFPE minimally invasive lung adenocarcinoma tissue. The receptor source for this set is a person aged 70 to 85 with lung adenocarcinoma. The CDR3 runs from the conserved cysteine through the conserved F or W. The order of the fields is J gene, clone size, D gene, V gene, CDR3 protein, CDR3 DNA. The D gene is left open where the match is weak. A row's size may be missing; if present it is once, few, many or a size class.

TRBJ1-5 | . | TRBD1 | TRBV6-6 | CASSWGQGNQPQHF | TGTGCCAGCAGTTGGGGACAGGGTAATCAGCCCCAGCATTTT
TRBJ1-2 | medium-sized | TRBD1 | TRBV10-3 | CAISPLDRVGYGYTF | TGTGCCATCAGCCCCCTCGACAGGGTTGGGTATGGCTACACCTTC
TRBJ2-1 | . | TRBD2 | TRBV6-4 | CASAVGTSGGNEQFF | TGTGCCAGCGCCGTGGGGACTAGCGGGGGGAATGAGCAGTTCTTC
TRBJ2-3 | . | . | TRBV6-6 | CASSYSTAASTDTQYF | TGTGCCAGCAGTTACTCGACAGCCGCTAGCACAGATACGCAGTATTTT
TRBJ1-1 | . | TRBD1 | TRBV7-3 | CASSKRQGGEAFF | TGTGCCAGCAGCAAGAGACAGGGAGGTGAAGCTTTCTTT
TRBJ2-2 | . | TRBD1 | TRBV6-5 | CASSVDRGAGELFF | TGTGCCAGCAGCGTGGACAGGGGCGCCGGGGAGCTGTTTTTT
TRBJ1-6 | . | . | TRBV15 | CATSRDWQGGSPLHF | TGTGCCACCAGCAGAGATTGGCAGGGAGGTTCACCCCTCCACTTT
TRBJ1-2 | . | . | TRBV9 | CASSVGGGLGYTF | TGTGCCAGCAGCGTGGGGGGAGGACTCGGCTACACCTTC
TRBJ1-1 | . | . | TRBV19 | CASSRNFMNTEAFF | TGTGCCAGTAGTCGAAATTTCATGAACACTGAAGCTTTCTTT
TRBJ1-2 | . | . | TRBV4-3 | CASSLVGGTDGYTF | TGCGCCAGCAGCTTAGTTGGAGGGACTGATGGCTACACCTTC
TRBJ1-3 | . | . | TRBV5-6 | CASSPGKGAIYF | TGTGCCAGCAGCCCTGGCAAAGGCGCCATATATTTT
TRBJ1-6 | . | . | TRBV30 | CAWELQQDNSPLHF | TGTGCCTGGGAACTTCAGCAGGATAATTCACCCCTCCACTTT
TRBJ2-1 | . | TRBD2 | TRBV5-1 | CASRDLGRGGTEQFF | TGCGCCAGCAGGGACCTAGGGCGGGGGGGCACTGAGCAGTTCTTC
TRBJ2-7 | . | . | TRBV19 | CASTNASYEQYF | TGTGCCAGTACCAATGCTTCCTACGAGCAGTACTTC
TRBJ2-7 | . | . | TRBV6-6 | CASSRDFHEQYF | TGTGCCAGCAGTAGGGACTTCCACGAGCAGTACTTC
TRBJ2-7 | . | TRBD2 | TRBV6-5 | CASTLMAGAGEQYF | TGTGCCAGCACTCTGATGGCGGGAGCGGGCGAGCAGTACTTC
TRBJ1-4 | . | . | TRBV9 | CASSGDPVGEKLFF | TGTGCCAGCAGCGGGGACCCAGTTGGTGAAAAACTGTTTTTT
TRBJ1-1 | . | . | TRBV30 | CAWSGVGTEAFF | TGTGCCTGGAGTGGTGTGGGAACTGAAGCTTTCTTT
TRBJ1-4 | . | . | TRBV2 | CASSGGGRGNEKLFF | TGTGCCAGCAGTGGAGGGGGGAGGGGTAATGAAAAACTGTTTTTT
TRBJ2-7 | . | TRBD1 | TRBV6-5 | CASRGEGAGSYEQYF | TGTGCCAGCAGGGGAGAGGGGGCCGGGTCCTACGAGCAGTACTTC
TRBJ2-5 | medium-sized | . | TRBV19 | CASSTGGSGETQYF | TGTGCCAGTAGTACCGGTGGGTCGGGGGAGACCCAGTACTTC
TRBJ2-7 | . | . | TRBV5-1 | CASSSDTGTPQYF | TGCGCCAGCAGCTCGGATACAGGGACGCCGCAGTACTTC
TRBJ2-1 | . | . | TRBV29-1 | CSVPAPEGGNEQFF | TGCAGCGTACCCGCCCCCGAGGGGGGTAATGAGCAGTTCTTC
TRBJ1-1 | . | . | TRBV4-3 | CASSQDSGFEAFF | TGCGCCAGCAGCCAAGACTCAGGGTTTGAAGCTTTCTTT
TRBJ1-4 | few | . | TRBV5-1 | CASSLKSNEKLFF | TGCGCCAGCAGCTTAAAGTCAAATGAAAAACTGTTTTTT
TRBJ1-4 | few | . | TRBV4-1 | CASSQDPNEKLFF | TGCGCCAGCAGCCAAGATCCGAATGAAAAACTGTTTTTT
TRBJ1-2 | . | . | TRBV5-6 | CASSLASAPNYGYTF | TGTGCCAGCAGCTTGGCCTCCGCACCTAACTATGGCTACACCTTC
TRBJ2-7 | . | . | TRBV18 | CASSLTAYEQYF | TGTGCCAGCTCACTAACAGCGTACGAGCAGTACTTC
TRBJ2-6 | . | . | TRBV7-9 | CASSPKDGANVLTF | TGTGCCAGCAGCCCGAAGGATGGGGCCAACGTCCTGACTTTC
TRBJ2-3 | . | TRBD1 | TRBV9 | CASSIGQGDGTDTQYF | TGTGCCAGCAGCATCGGACAGGGGGATGGCACAGATACGCAGTATTTT
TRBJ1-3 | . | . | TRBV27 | CASSSHFSDGRGSIYF | TGTGCCAGCAGTTCCCACTTCTCGGACGGGAGAGGGTCCATATATTTT
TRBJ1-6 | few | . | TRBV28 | CASTGYLNSPLHF | TGTGCCAGCACAGGGTACCTCAATTCACCCCTCCACTTT
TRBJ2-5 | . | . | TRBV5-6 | CASSFGVSQETQYF | TGTGCCAGCAGCTTCGGGGTATCTCAAGAGACCCAGTACTTC
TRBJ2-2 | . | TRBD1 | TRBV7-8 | CASSPTVGTGGNGELFF | TGTGCCAGCAGCCCGACCGTTGGGACAGGGGGCAACGGGGAGCTGTTTTTT
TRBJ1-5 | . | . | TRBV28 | CASSRDIKVQPQHF | TGTGCCAGCAGCCGGGACATCAAGGTCCAGCCCCAGCATTTT
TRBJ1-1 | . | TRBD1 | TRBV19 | CASSAQQGHTEAFF | TGTGCCAGTAGTGCCCAACAGGGGCACACTGAAGCTTTCTTT
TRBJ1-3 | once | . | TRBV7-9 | CASRPTGGAGGTIYF | TGTGCCAGCAGGCCCACGGGGGGCGCTGGCGGCACCATATATTTT
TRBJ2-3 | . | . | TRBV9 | CASSPLREDTQYF | TGTGCCAGCAGCCCTTTGAGGGAAGATACGCAGTATTTT
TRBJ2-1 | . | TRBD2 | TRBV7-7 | CASSLRLAGVSEQFF | TGTGCTAGCAGCTTAAGGCTAGCGGGAGTGAGTGAGCAGTTCTTC
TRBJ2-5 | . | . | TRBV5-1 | CASSLEPGTGETQYF | TGCGCCAGCAGCCTAGAACCGGGAACGGGGGAGACCCAGTACTTC
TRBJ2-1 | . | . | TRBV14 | CASSLWTGYNEQFF | TGTGCCAGCAGCCTTTGGACGGGCTACAATGAGCAGTTCTTC
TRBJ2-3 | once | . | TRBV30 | CAWSREGSSTDTQYF | TGTGCCTGGAGTCGGGAAGGGTCGAGCACAGATACGCAGTATTTT
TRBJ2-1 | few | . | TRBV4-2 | CASSQAVNEQFF | TGTGCCAGCAGCCAAGCCGTGAATGAGCAGTTCTTC
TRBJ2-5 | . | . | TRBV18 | CASSPERTETQYF | TGTGCCAGCTCACCCGAACGTACGGAGACCCAGTACTTC
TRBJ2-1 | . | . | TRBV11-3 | CASSLDRALGPYNEQFF | TGTGCCAGCAGCTTAGATCGCGCTCTCGGGCCCTACAATGAGCAGTTCTTC
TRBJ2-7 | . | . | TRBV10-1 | CASSVQSDFEQYF | TGCGCCAGCAGTGTACAGAGTGATTTCGAGCAGTACTTC
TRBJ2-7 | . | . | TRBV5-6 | CASSLGPVGTEEQYF | TGTGCCAGCAGCTTGGGGCCCGTTGGCACGGAGGAGCAGTACTTC
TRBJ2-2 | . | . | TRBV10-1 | CASRDPRTGELFF | TGCGCCAGCCGGGACCCCCGCACCGGGGAGCTGTTTTTT
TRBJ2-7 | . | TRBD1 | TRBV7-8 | CASSLVAGTASYEQYF | TGTGCCAGCAGCTTAGTAGCCGGGACAGCCTCCTACGAGCAGTACTTC
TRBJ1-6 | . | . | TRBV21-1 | CASSKDSGDYDVFNSPLHF | TGTGCCAGCAGCAAAGATTCAGGAGATTACGACGTATTTAATTCACCCCTCCACTTT
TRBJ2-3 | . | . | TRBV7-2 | CASSLWVVDTQYF | TGTGCCAGCAGCCTTTGGGTGGTAGATACGCAGTATTTT